Listed below are T cell receptor beta chains from one sample, sequenced in a study of somatic mutations in cytotoxic T cells in rheumatoid arthritis. Only in-frame clones appear in the TCRdb table, and some are missing; sequencing was by immunoSEQ multiplex PCR. The data show some 30,000 clones, with around nine tenths seen just once and roughly 9.7% held by the top ten. Sequences were obtained from CD8+ T cells sorted from blood. These receptors came from an adult with rheumatoid arthritis. The CDR3 runs from the conserved cysteine through the conserved F or W. The D gene is left open where the match is weak. The size entry is marked missing in some rows and otherwise reads once, few, many or a size class.

j_call | v_call | clone_size | d_call | cdr3_nt | cdr3_aa
TRBJ2-7 | TRBV9 | once | . | TGTGCCAGCAGCGGTCGATCCTACGAGCAGTACTTC | CASSGRSYEQYF
TRBJ1-1 | TRBV27 | few | . | TGTGCCAGCAGTTTATCGGTTGAAAGATCGATGTACACTGAAGCTTTCTTT | CASSLSVERSMYTEAFF
TRBJ1-5 | TRBV19 | . | . | TGTGCCAGTAAGGGATATAGCAATCAGCCCCAGCATTTT | CASKGYSNQPQHF
TRBJ2-5 | TRBV5-5 | . | . | TGTGCCAGCAGCTTTGGGCAAGTGGGGGAGACCCAGTACTTC | CASSFGQVGETQYF
TRBJ2-7 | TRBV7-2 | once | . | TGTGCCAGCAGCTCACCTTCCTACGAGCAGTACTTC | CASSSPSYEQYF
TRBJ2-3 | TRBV7-9 | few | TRBD2 | TGTGCCAGCAGCTCTGGCAGCGGGGGGCCCCCTTTTAGCACAGATACGCAGTATTTT | CASSSGSGGPPFSTDTQYF
TRBJ2-1 | TRBV5-1 | . | . | TGCGCCAGCAGCTTGGGGGCTAGCAGATACAATGAGCAGTTCTTC | CASSLGASRYNEQFF
TRBJ1-2 | TRBV4-1 | . | . | TGCGCCAGCAGCCAAGGGCTGGCAAATTTAAACTATGGCTACACCTTC | CASSQGLANLNYGYTF
TRBJ2-3 | TRBV7-9 | . | TRBD2 | TGTGCCAGCAGCCGGACTAGTAGCCCAGATACGCAGTATTTT | CASSRTSSPDTQYF
TRBJ1-4 | TRBV19 | . | . | TGTGCCACGAAGGGACGGCCAAATGAAAAACTGTTTTTT | CATKGRPNEKLFF
TRBJ2-1 | TRBV7-2 | . | . | TGTGCCAGCAGCTTAGGGCTTAACCACTACAATGAGCAGTTCTTC | CASSLGLNHYNEQFF
TRBJ2-7 | TRBV5-4 | . | TRBD2 | TGTGCCAGCAGCTTAGCGGGAGAAAGGATGAACGAGCAGTACTTC | CASSLAGERMNEQYF
TRBJ1-2 | TRBV7-3 | few | . | TGTGCCAGCAGCACCGGGGACGGAGCAGGAGGCTACACCTTC | CASSTGDGAGGYTF
TRBJ2-2 | TRBV4-3 | . | TRBD1 | TGCGCCAGCAGCCAAGAACAGGACAGGGGGACCGGGGAGCTGTTTTTT | CASSQEQDRGTGELFF
TRBJ1-6 | TRBV5-3 | . | . | TGTGCCAGAACCCCCGCGGTAGCCTATAATTCACCCCTCCACTTT | CARTPAVAYNSPLHF
TRBJ2-2 | TRBV29-1 | . | TRBD2 | TGCAGCGCCCGGGGGGGTAGTACCGGGGAGCTGTTTTTT | CSARGGSTGELFF
TRBJ2-3 | TRBV7-2 | . | TRBD1 | TGTGCCAGCAGCTTAGGAGTGACAGGGATCACAGATACGCAGTATTTT | CASSLGVTGITDTQYF
TRBJ2-7 | TRBV11-1 | . | TRBD1 | TGTGCCAGCAGCTTAGATACGTCGGGGGGACAGGGGGCCTACGAGCAGTACTTC | CASSLDTSGGQGAYEQYF
TRBJ2-1 | TRBV7-9 | once | . | TGTGCCAGCAGCGTGGGCCCGAGATATGTCAATGAGCAGTTCTTC | CASSVGPRYVNEQFF
TRBJ1-1 | TRBV5-8 | . | . | TGTGCCAGCAGCTTGGAGCGGGACGGTGAAGCTTTCTTT | CASSLERDGEAFF
TRBJ1-4 | TRBV19 | . | TRBD1 | TGTGCCAGTAGTAACAGGGGGGGAACTAATGAAAAACTGTTTTTT | CASSNRGGTNEKLFF
TRBJ2-7 | TRBV4-1 | . | . | TGCGCCAGCAGCCAAGACCCCGGACAGATCTACGAGCAGTACTTC | CASSQDPGQIYEQYF
TRBJ2-7 | TRBV7-9 | . | TRBD2 | TGTGCCAGCAGCTTAGGAGCGGGAGGCTTCTACGAGCAGTACTTC | CASSLGAGGFYEQYF
TRBJ1-1 | TRBV7-9 | . | . | TGTGCCAGCAGGTCCCCAGGGGACACTGAAGCTTTCTTT | CASRSPGDTEAFF
TRBJ1-5 | TRBV6-6 | few | TRBD1 | TGTGCCAGCAGTTACGACAGGGGGTTACGGCAGCCCCAGCATTTT | CASSYDRGLRQPQHF
TRBJ2-7 | TRBV29-1 | . | . | TGCAGCGTTGTTGGGTACGAGCAGTACTTC | CSVVGYEQYF
TRBJ2-7 | TRBV4-1 | . | . | TGCGCCAGCAGCCAAGATCGCGGGACATACGACTACGAGCAGTACTTC | CASSQDRGTYDYEQYF
TRBJ2-7 | TRBV7-6 | . | TRBD2 | TGTGCCAGCAGCTTAGCAGGGCTAGCGGGAGGGCATTACGAGCAGTACTTC | CASSLAGLAGGHYEQYF
TRBJ1-2 | TRBV11-2 | . | . | TGTGCCAGCAGCTCATATCTCCACTATGGCTACACCTTC | CASSSYLHYGYTF
TRBJ2-3 | TRBV6-6 | . | . | TGTGCCAGCAGTGTCCCAGATACGCAGTATTTT | CASSVPDTQYF
TRBJ2-3 | TRBV29-1 | . | TRBD1 | TGCAGCGTTGAGGGGGGACAGGGGTACACAGATACGCAGTATTTT | CSVEGGQGYTDTQYF
TRBJ1-1 | TRBV4-2 | . | TRBD1 | TGTGCCAGCAGCCACCAACAGGGGGCGAGGGGCACTGAAGCTTTCTTT | CASSHQQGARGTEAFF
TRBJ2-2 | TRBV27 | . | . | TGTGCCAGCAGTCCCACGATACTCCTCCGTCCCGGGGAGCTGTTTTTT | CASSPTILLRPGELFF
TRBJ2-7 | TRBV27 | . | . | TGTGCCAGCAGTTTCTCCGGGAACGGCTACGAGCAGTACTTC | CASSFSGNGYEQYF
TRBJ2-1 | TRBV29-1 | . | . | TGCAGCGTCTTCTCGGAGCGGTCTTACAATGAGCAGTTCTTC | CSVFSERSYNEQFF
TRBJ2-3 | TRBV6-1 | once | . | TGTGCCAGCAGTGAAGGGGGAAATACAGATACGCAGTATTTT | CASSEGGNTDTQYF
TRBJ2-7 | TRBV6-5 | . | TRBD1 | TGTGCCAGCAGTTACCCGGGACAGGGGAACGAGCAGTACTTC | CASSYPGQGNEQYF
TRBJ2-1 | TRBV27 | . | . | TGTGCCAGCAGGCCGGAGTTGATACACAATGAGCAGTTCTTC | CASRPELIHNEQFF
TRBJ2-7 | TRBV7-9 | few | . | TGTGCCAGCAGCCCTCCGACCGGGACTCGCGCCTACGAGCAGTACTTC | CASSPPTGTRAYEQYF
TRBJ1-4 | TRBV28 | . | . | TGTGCCAGCAACCTGGCGGGCGATGAAAAACTGTTTTTT | CASNLAGDEKLFF
TRBJ2-7 | TRBV27 | . | TRBD2 | TGTGCCAGCAGTTTGGCGGGAGCTTCCACCTACGAGCAGTACTTC | CASSLAGASTYEQYF
TRBJ2-3 | TRBV11-3 | . | . | TGTGCCAGCAGCTTAGGGGCGGATCACACAGATACGCAGTATTTT | CASSLGADHTDTQYF
TRBJ1-5 | TRBV19 | . | . | TGTGCCAGTAGTATTTTGGCAGGCAATCAGCCCCAGCATTTT | CASSILAGNQPQHF
TRBJ1-3 | TRBV19 | . | . | TGTGCCAGTAGTTCCTACTTGGGGGCTCTCGGAAACACCATATATTTT | CASSSYLGALGNTIYF
TRBJ1-2 | TRBV5-6 | . | . | TGTGCCAGCAGCGGCGACAGCTACTATGGCTACACCTTC | CASSGDSYYGYTF
TRBJ2-7 | TRBV28 | . | . | TGTGCCAGCACTATATCAGGAAGTACCTACGAGCAGTACTTC | CASTISGSTYEQYF
TRBJ2-2 | TRBV7-3 | . | . | TGTGCCAGCAGCCCTTTGGGGGCTAGCGTGAACACCGGGGAGCTGTTTTTT | CASSPLGASVNTGELFF
TRBJ2-3 | TRBV19 | . | . | TGTGCCAGTAGTATTCCCCCCAGTGAGGGGGGGAAGGATACGCAGTATTTT | CASSIPPSEGGKDTQYF
TRBJ1-6 | TRBV4-1 | . | . | TGCGCCAGCAGCCAAGATCCCTGGGATTCAGCCCTCCACTTT | CASSQDPWDSALHF
TRBJ2-7 | TRBV2 | . | . | TGTGCCAGCATGGTGCTAGAGGGAAACGAGCAGTACTTC | CASMVLEGNEQYF
TRBJ1-5 | TRBV6-1 | few | . | TGTGCCACTCTCTTACAGGTGGAGAATCAACCCCAGCATTTT | CATLLQVENQPQHF
TRBJ2-3 | TRBV10-3 | . | . | TGTGCCAGCAGTTACACGACTAGTTCCACAGATACGCAGTATTTT | CASSYTTSSTDTQYF
TRBJ1-5 | TRBV7-8 | . | . | TGTGCCAGCAGCCGAGGGGACCAGCCCCAGCATTTT | CASSRGDQPQHF
TRBJ2-1 | TRBV6-1 | once | . | TGTGCCAGCAGTTATCGGGGGCACAATGAGCAGTTCTTC | CASSYRGHNEQFF